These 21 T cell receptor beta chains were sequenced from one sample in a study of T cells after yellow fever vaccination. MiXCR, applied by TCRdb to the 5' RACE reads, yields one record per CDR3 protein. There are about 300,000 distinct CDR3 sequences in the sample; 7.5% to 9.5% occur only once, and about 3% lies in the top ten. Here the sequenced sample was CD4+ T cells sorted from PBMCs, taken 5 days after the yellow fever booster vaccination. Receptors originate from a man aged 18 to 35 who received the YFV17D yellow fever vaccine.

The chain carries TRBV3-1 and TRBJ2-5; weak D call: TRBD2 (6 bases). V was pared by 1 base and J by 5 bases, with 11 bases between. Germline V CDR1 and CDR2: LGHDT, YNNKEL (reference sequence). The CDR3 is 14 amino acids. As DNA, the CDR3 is TGTGCCAGCAGCCAAGTCTCGGGGGTTGAGACCCAGTACTTC. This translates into CASSQVSGVETQYF.

CDR3 DNA sequence: TGCGCCAGCAGCGGTGGACAGTTCACAACTAATGAAAAACTGTTTTTT. Its translation: CASSGGQFTTNEKLFF. The chain couples TRBV5-1 to TRBJ1-4; D possibly corresponds to TRBD1 (6 bases). This CDR3 is 16 amino acids long. Germline CDR1 reads SGHRS; CDR2 reads YFSETQ. V dropped 4 bases and J dropped 0 bases, with 13 bases sitting between them.

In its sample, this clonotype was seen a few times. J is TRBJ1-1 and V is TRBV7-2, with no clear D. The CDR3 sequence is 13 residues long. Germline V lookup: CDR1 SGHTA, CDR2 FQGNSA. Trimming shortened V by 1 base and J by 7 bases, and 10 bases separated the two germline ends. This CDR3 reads CASSLEVVGEAFF. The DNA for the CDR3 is TGTGCCAGCAGCTTAGAAGTGGTTGGTGAAGCTTTCTTT.

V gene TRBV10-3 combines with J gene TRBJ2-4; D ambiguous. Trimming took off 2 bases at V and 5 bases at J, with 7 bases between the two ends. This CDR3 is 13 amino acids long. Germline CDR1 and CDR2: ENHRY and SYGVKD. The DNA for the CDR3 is TGTGCCATCAGTGAGGGGTTGGAAAACATTCAGTACTTC. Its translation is CAISEGLENIQYF.

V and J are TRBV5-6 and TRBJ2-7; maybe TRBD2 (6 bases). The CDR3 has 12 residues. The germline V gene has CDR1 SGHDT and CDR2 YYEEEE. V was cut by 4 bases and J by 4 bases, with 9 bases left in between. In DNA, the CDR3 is TGTGCCAGCAGCCGGGACTTTTACGAGCAGTACTTC. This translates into CASSRDFYEQYF.

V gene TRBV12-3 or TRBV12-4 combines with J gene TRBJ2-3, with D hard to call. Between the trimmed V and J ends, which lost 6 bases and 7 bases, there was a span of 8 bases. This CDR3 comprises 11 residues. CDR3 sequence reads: CASSHGYTQYF. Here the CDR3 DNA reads TGTGCCAGCAGCCATGGTTATACGCAGTATTTT.

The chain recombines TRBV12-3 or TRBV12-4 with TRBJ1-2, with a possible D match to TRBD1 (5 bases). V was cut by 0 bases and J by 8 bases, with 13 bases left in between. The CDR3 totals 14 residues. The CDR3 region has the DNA TGTGCCAGCAGTTTAGCGCGGCAGGGAGGCGGCTACACCTTC. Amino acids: CASSLARQGGGYTF.

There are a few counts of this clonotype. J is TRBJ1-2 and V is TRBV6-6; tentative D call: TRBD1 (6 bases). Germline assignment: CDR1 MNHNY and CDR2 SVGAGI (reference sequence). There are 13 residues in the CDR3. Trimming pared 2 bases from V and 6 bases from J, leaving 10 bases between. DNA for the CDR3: TGTGCCAGCAGTTACGCAGGGGTGGATGGCTACACCTTC. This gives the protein CASSYAGVDGYTF.

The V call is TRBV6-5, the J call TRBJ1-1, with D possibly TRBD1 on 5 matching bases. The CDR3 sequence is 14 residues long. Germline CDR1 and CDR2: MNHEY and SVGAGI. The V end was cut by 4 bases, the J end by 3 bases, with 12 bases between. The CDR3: CASSLYVGDTEAFF. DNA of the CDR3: TGTGCCAGCAGTTTATATGTGGGGGACACTGAAGCTTTCTTT.

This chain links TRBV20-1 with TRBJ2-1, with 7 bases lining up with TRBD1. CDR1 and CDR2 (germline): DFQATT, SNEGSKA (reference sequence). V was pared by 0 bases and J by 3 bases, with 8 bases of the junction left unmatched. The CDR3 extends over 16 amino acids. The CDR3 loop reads CSARDEGTASYNEQFF. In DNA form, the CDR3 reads TGCAGTGCTAGAGATGAAGGGACAGCCAGCTACAATGAGCAGTTCTTC.

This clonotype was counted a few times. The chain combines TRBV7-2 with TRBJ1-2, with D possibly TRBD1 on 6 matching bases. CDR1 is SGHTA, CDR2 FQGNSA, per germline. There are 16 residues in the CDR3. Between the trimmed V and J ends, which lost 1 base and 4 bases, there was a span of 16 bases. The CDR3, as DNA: TGTGCCAGCAGCTTAGGGCAGGGCAGGGGAATCTATGGCTACACCTTC. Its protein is CASSLGQGRGIYGYTF. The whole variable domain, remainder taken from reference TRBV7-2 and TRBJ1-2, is GAGVSQSPSNKVTEKGKDVELRCDPISGHTALYWYRQSLGQGLEFLIYFQGNSAPDKSGLPSDRFSAERTGGSVSTLTIQRTQQEDSAVYLCASSLGQGRGIYGYTFGSGTRLTVV.

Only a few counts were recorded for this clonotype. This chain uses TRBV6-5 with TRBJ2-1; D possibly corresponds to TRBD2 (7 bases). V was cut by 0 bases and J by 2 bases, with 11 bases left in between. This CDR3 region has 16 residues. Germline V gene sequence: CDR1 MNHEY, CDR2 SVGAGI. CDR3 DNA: TGTGCCAGCAGTTACTCGGGGGGGCGGCCCTACAATGAGCAGTTCTTC. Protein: CASSYSGGRPYNEQFF.

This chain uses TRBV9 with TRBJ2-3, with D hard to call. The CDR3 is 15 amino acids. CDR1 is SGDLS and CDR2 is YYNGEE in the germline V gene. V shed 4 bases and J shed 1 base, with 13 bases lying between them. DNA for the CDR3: TGTGCCAGCAGCACAGAACCAAGGGGCACAGATACGCAGTATTTT. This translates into CASSTEPRGTDTQYF.

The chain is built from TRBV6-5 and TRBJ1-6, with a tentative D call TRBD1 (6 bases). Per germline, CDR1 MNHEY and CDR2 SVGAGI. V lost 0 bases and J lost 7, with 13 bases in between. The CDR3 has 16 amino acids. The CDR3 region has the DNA TGTGCCAGCAGTTACTCGACCGGGGGCGGGAATTCACCCCTCCACTTT. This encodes CASSYSTGGGNSPLHF.

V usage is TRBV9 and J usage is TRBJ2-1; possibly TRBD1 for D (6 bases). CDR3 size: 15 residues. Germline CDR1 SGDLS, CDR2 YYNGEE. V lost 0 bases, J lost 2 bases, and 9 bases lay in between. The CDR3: CASSVDTGTYNEQFF. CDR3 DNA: TGTGCCAGCAGCGTAGATACAGGGACCTACAATGAGCAGTTCTTC.

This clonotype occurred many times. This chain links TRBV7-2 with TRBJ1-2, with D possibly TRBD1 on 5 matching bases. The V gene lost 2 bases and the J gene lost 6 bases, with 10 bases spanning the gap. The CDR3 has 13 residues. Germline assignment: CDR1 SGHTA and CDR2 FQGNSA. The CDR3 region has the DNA TGTGCCAGCAGCTTAAGCAGGGAGGATGGCTACACCTTC. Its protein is CASSLSREDGYTF.

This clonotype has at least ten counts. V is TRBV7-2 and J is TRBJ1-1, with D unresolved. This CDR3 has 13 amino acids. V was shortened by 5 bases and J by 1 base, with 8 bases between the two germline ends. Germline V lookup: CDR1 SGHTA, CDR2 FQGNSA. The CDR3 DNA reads TGTGCCAGCAGCGATCAGAGGAACACTGAAGCTTTCTTT. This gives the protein CASSDQRNTEAFF.

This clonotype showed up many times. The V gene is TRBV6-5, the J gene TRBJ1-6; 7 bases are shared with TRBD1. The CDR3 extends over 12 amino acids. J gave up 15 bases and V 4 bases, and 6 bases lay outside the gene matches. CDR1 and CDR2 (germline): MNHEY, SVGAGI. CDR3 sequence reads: CASSSQGSHLHF. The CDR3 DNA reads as TGTGCCAGCAGTTCACAGGGGAGTCACCTCCACTTT.

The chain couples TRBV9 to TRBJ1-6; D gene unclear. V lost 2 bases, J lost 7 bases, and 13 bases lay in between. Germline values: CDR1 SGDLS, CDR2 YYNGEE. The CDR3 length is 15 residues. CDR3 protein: CASSVDGPENSPLHF. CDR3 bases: TGTGCCAGCAGCGTGGACGGGCCGGAGAATTCACCCCTCCACTTT. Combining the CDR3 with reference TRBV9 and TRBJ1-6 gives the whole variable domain DSGVTQTPKHLITATGQRVTLRCSPRSGDLSVYWYQQSLDQGLQFLIQYYNGEERAKGNILERFSAQQFPDLHSELNLSSLELGDSALYFCASSVDGPENSPLHFGNGTRLTVT.

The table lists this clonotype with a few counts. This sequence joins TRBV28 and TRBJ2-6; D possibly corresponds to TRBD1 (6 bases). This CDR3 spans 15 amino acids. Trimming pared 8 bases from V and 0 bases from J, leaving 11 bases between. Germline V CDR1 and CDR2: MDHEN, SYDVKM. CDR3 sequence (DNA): TGTGCCAGCCAACAGGGTAGCTCTGGGGCCAACGTCCTGACTTTC. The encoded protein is CASQQGSSGANVLTF.

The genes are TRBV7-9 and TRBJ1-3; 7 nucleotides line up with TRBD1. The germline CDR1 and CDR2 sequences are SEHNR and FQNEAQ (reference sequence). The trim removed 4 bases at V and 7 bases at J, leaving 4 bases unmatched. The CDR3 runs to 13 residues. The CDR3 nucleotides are TGTGCCAGCAGCTATGGACAGGCCAACACCATATATTTT. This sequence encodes CASSYGQANTIYF.